The clone carrying this T cell receptor (beta chain) appeared once. Antigen specificity is unknown. The data stem from a study of cytomegalovirus exposure and HLA in healthy donors. Study conclusions and caveats: Presence/absence results assume similar sequencing depth per donor, which may not hold.

Researchers ran the PCR with 60 Vbeta and 13 Jbeta primers. Profiled with immunoSEQ multiplex PCR; TCRdb holds only in-frame clones, not every one. The sample holds approximately 71,000 clones; approximately 79% are singletons and the top ten take around 10%. Trimming pared 3 bases from V and 0 bases from J, leaving 12 bases between. Germline V gene lookup returns CDR1 LNHDA and CDR2 SQIVND (reference sequence). There are 16 residues in the CDR3. V usage is TRBV19 and J usage is TRBJ2-1; D gene ambiguous. Sequenced material: PBMCs. This receptor was taken from a woman aged 40 to 50 in good health and CMV-seropositive. The DNA of the CDR3 is TGTGCCAGTAGTATGTCCGGGTCCAGCTCCTACAATGAGCAGTTCTTC. Protein sequence: CASSMSGSSSYNEQFF.